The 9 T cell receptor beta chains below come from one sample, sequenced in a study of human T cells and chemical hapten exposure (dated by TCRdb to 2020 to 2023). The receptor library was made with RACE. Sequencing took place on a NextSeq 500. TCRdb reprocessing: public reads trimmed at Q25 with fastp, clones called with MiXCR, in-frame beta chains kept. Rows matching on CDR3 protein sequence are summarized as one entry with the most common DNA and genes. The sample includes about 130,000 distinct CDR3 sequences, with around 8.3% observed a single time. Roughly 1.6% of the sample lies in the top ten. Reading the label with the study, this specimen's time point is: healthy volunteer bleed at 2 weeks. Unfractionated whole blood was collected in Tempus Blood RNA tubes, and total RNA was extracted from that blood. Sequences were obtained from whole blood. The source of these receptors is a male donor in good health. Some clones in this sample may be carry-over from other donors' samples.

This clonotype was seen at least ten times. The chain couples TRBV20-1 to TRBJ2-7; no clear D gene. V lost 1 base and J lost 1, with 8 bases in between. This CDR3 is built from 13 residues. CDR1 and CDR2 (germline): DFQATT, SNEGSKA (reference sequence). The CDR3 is CSARAVGSYEQYF. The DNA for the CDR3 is TGCAGTGCTAGAGCTGTCGGGTCCTACGAGCAGTACTTC.

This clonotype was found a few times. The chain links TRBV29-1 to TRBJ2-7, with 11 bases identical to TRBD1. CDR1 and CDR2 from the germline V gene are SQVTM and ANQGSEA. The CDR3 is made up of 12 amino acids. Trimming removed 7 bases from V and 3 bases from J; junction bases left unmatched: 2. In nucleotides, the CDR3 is TGCAGCGGGGGGACAGGGGGCTACGAGCAGTACTTC. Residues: CSGGTGGYEQYF.

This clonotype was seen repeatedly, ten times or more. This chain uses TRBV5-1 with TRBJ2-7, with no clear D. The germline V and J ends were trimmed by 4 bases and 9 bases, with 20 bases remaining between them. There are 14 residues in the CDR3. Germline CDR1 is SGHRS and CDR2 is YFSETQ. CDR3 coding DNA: TGCGCCAGCAGCCTAGATGGGGTATCTTCTTGGCAGTACTTC. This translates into CASSLDGVSSWQYF.

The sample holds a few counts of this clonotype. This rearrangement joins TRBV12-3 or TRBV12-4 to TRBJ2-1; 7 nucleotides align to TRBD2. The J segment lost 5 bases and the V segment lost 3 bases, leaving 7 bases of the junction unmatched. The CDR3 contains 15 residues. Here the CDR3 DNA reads TGTGCCAGCAGTTTGGATGGGAGGGCGGACAATGAGCAGTTCTTC. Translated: CASSLDGRADNEQFF.

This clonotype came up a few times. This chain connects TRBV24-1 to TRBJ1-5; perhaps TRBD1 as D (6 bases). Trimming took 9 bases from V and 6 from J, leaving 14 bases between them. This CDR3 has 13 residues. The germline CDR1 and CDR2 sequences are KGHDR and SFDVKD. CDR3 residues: CATSRGAAQPQHF. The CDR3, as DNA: TGTGCCACCTCCCGGGGGGCGGCTCAGCCCCAGCATTTT.

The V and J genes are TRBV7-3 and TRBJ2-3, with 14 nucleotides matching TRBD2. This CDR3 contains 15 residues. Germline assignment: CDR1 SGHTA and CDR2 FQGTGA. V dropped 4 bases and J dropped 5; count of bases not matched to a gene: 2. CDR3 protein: CASSSGLAGVDTQYF. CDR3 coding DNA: TGTGCCAGCAGCTCGGGACTAGCGGGGGTAGATACGCAGTATTTT.

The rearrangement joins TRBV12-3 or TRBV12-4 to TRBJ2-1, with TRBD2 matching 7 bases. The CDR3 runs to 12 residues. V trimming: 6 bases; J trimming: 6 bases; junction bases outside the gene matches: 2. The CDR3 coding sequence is TGTGCCAGCAGGCGGACTAGCAATGAGCAGTTCTTC. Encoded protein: CASRRTSNEQFF.

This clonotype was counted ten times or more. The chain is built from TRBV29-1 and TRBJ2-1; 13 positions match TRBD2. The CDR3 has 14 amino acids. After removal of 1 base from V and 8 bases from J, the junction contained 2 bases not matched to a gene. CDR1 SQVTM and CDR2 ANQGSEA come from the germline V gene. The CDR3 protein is CSVEGTSGSHEQFF. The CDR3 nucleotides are TGCAGCGTTGAAGGGACTAGCGGGAGCCATGAGCAGTTCTTC.

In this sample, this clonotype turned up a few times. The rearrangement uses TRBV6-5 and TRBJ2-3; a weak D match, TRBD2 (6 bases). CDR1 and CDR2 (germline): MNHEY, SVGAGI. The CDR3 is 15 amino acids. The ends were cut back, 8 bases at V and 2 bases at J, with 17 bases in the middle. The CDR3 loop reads CASRRGSDYTDTQYF. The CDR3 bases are TGTGCCAGCCGCCGGGGGAGTGACTACACAGATACGCAGTATTTT.